The next 3 T cell receptor beta chains were all read from a single sample in a study of T cells in Graves' hyperthyroidism and ophthalmopathy. RNA transcripts yielded amplified TCR beta CDR3 regions. HTBI primers were employed in a first-round RT-PCR of the TCR CDR3. TCRdb passed the multiplex PCR reads through MiXCR, listing each CDR3 protein once. This repertoire shows over 120,000 distinct CDR3 sequences, approximately 20% found once; its top ten account for roughly 71%. The sample comprised blood. The receptors shown here come from a woman between 45 and 65 years old with Graves' hyperthyroidism that later progressed to Graves' ophthalmopathy.

The chain uses TRBV4-1 and TRBJ2-3; 11 bases agree with TRBD2. Germline CDR1 is MGHRA and CDR2 is YSYEKL. The CDR3 is made up of 18 amino acids. V was clipped by 4 bases and J by 1 base; unmatched bases: 10. Here the CDR3 reads CASSLAGGDRYGTDTQYF. Here the CDR3 DNA reads TGCGCCAGCAGCCTAGCGGGAGGGGATCGGTACGGCACAGATACGCAGTATTTT.

This clonotype was recorded many times. The CDR3 protein is CASQRDRGSAGELFF. CDR3 nucleotides: TGTGCCAGCCAGCGGGACAGGGGTTCCGCCGGGGAGCTGTTTTTT. The chain employs TRBV2 and TRBJ2-2; 10 bases agree with TRBD1. The germline V gene has CDR1 SNHLY and CDR2 FYNNEI. V lost 8 bases to trimming and J lost 6 bases; unmatched junction nucleotides: 9. The CDR3 sequence is 15 residues long.

This clonotype was recorded many times. V usage is TRBV5-1 and J usage is TRBJ1-1; no clear D gene. Trimming pared 1 base from V and 1 base from J, leaving 5 bases between. There are 13 residues in the CDR3. Germline V CDR1 and CDR2: SGHRS, YFSETQ. As DNA, the CDR3 is TGCGCCAGCAGCTTGTCAGCGAACACTGAAGCTTTCTTT. Residues: CASSLSANTEAFF.